This record looks at one TCR beta chain sequence and its context. As yet, its antigen is unknown. MiXCR, applied by TCRdb to the RT-PCR reads, yields one record per CDR3 protein. The sample shows hundreds of thousands of distinct CDR3 sequences, 15% to 17% of them seen only once. The source of the sample is a study of response to subunit inactivated influenza vaccine. V lost 3 bases to trimming and J lost 3 bases, with 6 bases between them. CDR3 length: 13 amino acids. General study results and limits: Few new T cells, the authors suggested, are recruited by each seasonal influenza vaccination.

The chain is built from TRBV12-3 or TRBV12-4 and TRBJ2-1; D gene ambiguous. The receptor was isolated from a man aged 50 or older who received an inactivated influenza vaccine. Material: PBMCs from blood, obtained roughly 13 days after vaccination. Written as DNA, the CDR3 is TGTGCCAGCAGTTTGGAGAACTACAATGAGCAGTTCTTC. It encodes CASSLENYNEQFF.